This T cell receptor (beta chain) came from a study of CD8+CD57+ T cells in acquired aplastic anemia. On the study more broadly: Sorted CD4+ and CD8+ cell DNA averaged roughly 3.2 ug. CD4+ cells from healthy donors averaged about 10.8 million reads.

Germline CDR1 is SGHRS and CDR2 is YFSETQ. The CDR3 is 14 residues long. Remarks on this clonotype: Its antigen is not known. This may be a read error: a much more frequent sequence differs by one nucleotide.

Study-level results: Between the patient and control groups, CD8+ Simpson's diversity did not differ significantly. Patients and controls shared 25 to 35 CD8+ CDR3 sequences, highly expressed in patients.

Genomic DNA served as template for TCR beta VDJ and CDR3 profiling. TCRdb re-analysed the reads in MiXCR, keeping a single row per CDR3 protein. The sample carries 200,000 to 250,000 distinct CDR3 sequences, 34% recorded once. This sequence originates from a human donor in good health, serving as a control. V is TRBV5-1 and J is TRBJ2-7, with unresolved D. Sequencing was performed on sorted CD4+, CD8+, or CD8+CD57+ T cells (not recorded which) from PBMCs. The CDR3 sequence: CPSSLDGKGYEQYF. The CDR3 DNA follows: TGCCCCAGCAGCTTGGATGGGAAGGGCTACGAGCAGTACTTC.